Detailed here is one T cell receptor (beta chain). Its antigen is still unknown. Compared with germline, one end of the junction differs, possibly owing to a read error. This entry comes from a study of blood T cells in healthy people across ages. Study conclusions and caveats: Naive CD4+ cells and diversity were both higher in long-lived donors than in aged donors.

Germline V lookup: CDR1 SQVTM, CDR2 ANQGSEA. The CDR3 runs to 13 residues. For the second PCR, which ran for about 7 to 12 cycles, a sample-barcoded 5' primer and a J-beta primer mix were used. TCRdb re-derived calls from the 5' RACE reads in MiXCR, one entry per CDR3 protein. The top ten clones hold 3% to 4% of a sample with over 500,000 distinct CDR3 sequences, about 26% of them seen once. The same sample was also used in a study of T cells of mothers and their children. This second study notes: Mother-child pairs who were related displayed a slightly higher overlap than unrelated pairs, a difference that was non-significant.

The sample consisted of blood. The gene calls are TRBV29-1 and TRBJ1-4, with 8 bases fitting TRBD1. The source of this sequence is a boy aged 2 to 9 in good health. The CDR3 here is CSARQGTNEKPFF. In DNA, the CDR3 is TGCAGCGCAAGACAGGGGACTAATGAAAAACCGTTTTTT.